This T cell receptor beta chain stems from a study of blood T cell repertoires in COVID-19. Libraries were prepared by immunoSEQ multiplex PCR; TCRdb keeps only in-frame clonotypes and omits some of them. Of about 250,000 clones listed, almost 85% are singletons. This CDR3 is 17 amino acids long. The germline V gene encodes CDR1 SEHNR and CDR2 FQNEAQ (reference sequence). With 3 bases clipped from V and 4 bases from J, the junction kept 8 bases outside the gene matches. In its sample, this clone was seen a few times. This sequence originates from a man aged 50-60 years with active or convalescent COVID-19. V is TRBV7-9 and J is TRBJ2-1, with 11 bases that match TRBD2. Sample: peripheral blood. The chain's CDR3 is CASSFLRLAGMYNEQFF. The CDR3 coding sequence is TGTGCCAGCAGCTTCCTCAGACTAGCGGGAATGTACAATGAGCAGTTCTTC.